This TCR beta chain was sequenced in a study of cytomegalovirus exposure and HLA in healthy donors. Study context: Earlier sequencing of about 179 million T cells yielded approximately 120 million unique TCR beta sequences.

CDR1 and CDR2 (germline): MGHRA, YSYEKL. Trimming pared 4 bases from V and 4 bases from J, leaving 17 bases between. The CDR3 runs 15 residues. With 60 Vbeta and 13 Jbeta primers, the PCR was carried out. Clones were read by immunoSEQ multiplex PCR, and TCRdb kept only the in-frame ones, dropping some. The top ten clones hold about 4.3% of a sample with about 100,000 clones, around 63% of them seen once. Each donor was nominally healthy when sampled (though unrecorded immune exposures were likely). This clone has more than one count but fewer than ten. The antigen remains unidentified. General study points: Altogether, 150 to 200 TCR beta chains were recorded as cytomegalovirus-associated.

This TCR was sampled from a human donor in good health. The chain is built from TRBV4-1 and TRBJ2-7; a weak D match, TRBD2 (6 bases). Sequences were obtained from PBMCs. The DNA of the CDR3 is TGCGCCAGCAGCCCAGAGGGAGGTCGTCCGTACGAGCAGTACTTC. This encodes CASSPEGGRPYEQYF.